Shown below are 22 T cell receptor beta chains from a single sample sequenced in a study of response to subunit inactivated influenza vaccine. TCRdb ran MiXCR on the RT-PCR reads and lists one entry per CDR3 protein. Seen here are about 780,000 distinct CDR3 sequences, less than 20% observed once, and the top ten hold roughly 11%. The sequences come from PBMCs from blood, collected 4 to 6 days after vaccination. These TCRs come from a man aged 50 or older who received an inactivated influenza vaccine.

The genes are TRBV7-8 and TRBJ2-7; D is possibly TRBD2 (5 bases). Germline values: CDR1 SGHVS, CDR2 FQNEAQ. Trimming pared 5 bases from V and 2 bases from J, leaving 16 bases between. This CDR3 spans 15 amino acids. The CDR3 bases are TGTGCCAGCAGCCCCACTCCTAGCAGAACCTACGAGCAGTACTTC. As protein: CASSPTPSRTYEQYF.

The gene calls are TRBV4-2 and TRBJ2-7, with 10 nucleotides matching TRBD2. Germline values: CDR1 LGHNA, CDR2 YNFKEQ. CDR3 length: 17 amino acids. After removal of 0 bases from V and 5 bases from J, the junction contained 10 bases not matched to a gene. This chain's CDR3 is CASSQDLGASGRHEQYF. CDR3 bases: TGTGCCAGCAGCCAAGATCTTGGAGCTAGCGGGAGACACGAGCAGTACTTC.

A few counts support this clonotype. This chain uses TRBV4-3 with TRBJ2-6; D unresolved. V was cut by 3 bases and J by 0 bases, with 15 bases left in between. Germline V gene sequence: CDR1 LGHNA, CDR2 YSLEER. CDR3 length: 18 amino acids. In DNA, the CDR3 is TGCGCCAGCAGCCATTCAAGAGGTGCACCCTCTGGGGCCAACGTCCTGACTTTC. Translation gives CASSHSRGAPSGANVLTF.

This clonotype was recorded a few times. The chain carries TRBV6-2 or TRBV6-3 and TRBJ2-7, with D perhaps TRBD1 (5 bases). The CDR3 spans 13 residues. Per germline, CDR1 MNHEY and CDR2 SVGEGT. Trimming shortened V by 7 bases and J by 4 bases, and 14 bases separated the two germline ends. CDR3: CASTKGLVYEQYF. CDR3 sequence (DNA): TGTGCCAGCACCAAGGGGCTAGTTTACGAGCAGTACTTC.

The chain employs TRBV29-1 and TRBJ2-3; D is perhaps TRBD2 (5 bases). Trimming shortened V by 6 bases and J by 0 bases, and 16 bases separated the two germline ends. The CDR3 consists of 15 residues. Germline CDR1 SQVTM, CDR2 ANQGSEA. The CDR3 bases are TGCAGCGTCTCCGCGGAGGAGCGGAGCACAGATACGCAGTATTTT. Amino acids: CSVSAEERSTDTQYF.

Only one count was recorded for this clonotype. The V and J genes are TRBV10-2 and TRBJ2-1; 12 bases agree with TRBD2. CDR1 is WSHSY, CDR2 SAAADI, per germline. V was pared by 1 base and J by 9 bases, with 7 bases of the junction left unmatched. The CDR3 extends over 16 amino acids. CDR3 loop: CASSEFLAGGLSEQFF. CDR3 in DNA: TGCGCCAGCAGTGAGTTTCTAGCGGGGGGGCTCAGTGAGCAGTTCTTC.

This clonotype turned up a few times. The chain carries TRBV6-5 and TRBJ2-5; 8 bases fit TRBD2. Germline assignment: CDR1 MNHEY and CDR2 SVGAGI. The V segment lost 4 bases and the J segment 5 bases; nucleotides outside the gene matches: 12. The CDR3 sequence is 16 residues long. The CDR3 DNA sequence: TGTGCCAGCAGTTTTTCCACCCTGACTAGCGCCGAGACCCAGTACTTC. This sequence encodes CASSFSTLTSAETQYF.

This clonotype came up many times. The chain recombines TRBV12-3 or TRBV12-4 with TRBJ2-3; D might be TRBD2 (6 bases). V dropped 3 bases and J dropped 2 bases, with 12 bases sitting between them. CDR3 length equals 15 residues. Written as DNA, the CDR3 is TGTGCCAGCAGTTTCAGGAGGGGAAACACAGATACGCAGTATTTT. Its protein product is CASSFRRGNTDTQYF.

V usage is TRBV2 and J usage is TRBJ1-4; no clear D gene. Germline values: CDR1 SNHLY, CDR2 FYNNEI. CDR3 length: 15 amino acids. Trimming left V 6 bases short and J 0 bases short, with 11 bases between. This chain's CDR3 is CASRKRATTNEKLFF. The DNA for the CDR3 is TGTGCCAGCAGGAAGCGGGCCACAACTAATGAAAAACTGTTTTTT.

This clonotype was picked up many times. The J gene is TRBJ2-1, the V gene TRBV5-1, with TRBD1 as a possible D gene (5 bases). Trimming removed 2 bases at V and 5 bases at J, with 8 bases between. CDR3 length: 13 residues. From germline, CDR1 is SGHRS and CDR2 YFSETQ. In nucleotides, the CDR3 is TGCGCCAGCAGCTTCGACAGTAACAATGAGCAGTTCTTC. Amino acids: CASSFDSNNEQFF.

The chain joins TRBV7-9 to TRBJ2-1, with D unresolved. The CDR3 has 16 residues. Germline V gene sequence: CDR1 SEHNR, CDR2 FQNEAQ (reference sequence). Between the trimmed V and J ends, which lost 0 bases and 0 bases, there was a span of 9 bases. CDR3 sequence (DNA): TGTGCCAGCAGCTTAGCAGTTTCGAGCTCCTACAATGAGCAGTTCTTC. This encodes CASSLAVSSSYNEQFF.

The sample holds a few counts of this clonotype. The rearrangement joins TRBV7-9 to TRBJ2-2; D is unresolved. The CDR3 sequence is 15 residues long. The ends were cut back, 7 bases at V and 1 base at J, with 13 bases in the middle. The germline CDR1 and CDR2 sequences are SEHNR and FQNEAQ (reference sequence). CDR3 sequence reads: CASTPRVLNTGELFF. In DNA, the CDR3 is TGTGCCAGCACCCCACGGGTGTTGAACACCGGGGAGCTGTTTTTT.

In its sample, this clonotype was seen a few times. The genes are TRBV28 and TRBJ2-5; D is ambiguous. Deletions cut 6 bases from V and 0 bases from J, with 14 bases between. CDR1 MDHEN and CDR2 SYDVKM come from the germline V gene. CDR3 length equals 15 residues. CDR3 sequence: CASRPPWGNQETQYF. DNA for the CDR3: TGTGCCAGCAGACCCCCTTGGGGAAACCAAGAGACCCAGTACTTC.

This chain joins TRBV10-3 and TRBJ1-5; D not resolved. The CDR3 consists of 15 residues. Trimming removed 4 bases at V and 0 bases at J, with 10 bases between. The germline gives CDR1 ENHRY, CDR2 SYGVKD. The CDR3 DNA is TGTGCCATCAGTGGGAGCGACCGTAGCAATCAGCCCCAGCATTTT. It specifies CAISGSDRSNQPQHF.

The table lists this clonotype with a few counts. The CDR3 spells CSARDRGRSNQPQHF. DNA for the CDR3: TGCAGTGCTAGAGATCGGGGAAGAAGCAATCAGCCCCAGCATTTT. V and J are TRBV20-1 and TRBJ1-5; D is uncertain. V lost 0 bases to trimming and J lost 1 base, with 10 bases between them. Germline V gene data show CDR1 as DFQATT and CDR2 as SNEGSKA (reference sequence). The CDR3 spans 15 residues.

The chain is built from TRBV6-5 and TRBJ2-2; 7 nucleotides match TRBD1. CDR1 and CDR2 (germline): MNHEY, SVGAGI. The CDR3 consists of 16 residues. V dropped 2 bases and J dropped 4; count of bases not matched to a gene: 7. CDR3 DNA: TGTGCCAGCAGTTACGTCGCAGGGGGTGGCACCGGGGAGCTGTTTTTT. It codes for CASSYVAGGGTGELFF.

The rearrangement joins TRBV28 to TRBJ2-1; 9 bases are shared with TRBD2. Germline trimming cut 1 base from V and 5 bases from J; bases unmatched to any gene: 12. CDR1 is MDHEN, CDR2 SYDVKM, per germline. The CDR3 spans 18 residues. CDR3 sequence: CASSLFASGAARHNEQFF. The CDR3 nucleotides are TGTGCCAGCAGTTTATTTGCTAGCGGGGCCGCCAGGCACAATGAGCAGTTCTTC.

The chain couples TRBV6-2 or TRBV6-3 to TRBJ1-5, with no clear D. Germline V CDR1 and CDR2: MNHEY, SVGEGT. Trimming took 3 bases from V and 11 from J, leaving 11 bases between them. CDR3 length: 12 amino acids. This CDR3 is CASSYIHRAQHF. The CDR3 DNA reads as TGTGCCAGCAGTTATATCCATCGGGCCCAGCATTTT.

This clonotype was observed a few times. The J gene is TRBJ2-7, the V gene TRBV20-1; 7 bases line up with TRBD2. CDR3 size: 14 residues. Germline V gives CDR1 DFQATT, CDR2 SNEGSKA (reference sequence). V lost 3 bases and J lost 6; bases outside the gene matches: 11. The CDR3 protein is CSARDLAVQGEQYF. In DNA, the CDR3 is TGCAGTGCTAGGGACCTAGCGGTTCAGGGCGAGCAGTACTTC.

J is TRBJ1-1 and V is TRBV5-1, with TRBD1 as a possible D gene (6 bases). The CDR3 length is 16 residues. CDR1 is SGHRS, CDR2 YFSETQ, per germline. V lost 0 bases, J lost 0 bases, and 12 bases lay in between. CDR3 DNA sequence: TGCGCCAGCAGCTTGGGTCAGGGGTTAATGAACACTGAAGCTTTCTTT. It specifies CASSLGQGLMNTEAFF. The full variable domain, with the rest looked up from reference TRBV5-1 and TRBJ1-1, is KAGVTQTPRYLIKTRGQQVTLSCSPISGHRSVSWYQQTPGQGLQFLFEYFSETQRNKGNFPGRFSGRQFSNSRSEMNVSTLELGDSALYLCASSLGQGLMNTEAFFGQGTRLTVV.

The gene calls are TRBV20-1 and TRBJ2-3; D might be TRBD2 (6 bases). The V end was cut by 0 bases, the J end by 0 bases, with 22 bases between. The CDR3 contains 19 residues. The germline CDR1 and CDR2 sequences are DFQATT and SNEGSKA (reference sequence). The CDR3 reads CSARDHGAASGPSTDTQYF. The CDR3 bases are TGCAGTGCTAGAGATCATGGGGCAGCAAGCGGGCCAAGCACAGATACGCAGTATTTT.

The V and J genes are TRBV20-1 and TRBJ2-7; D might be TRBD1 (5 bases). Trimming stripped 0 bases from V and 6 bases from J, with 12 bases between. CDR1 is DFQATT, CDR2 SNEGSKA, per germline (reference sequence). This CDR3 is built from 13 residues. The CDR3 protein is CSARESTVAEQYF. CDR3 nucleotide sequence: TGCAGTGCTAGAGAATCGACAGTGGCCGAGCAGTACTTC.